The next 3 T cell receptor beta chains were all read from a single sample in a study of tumor and adjacent non-tumor tissue in lung cancer. The template was RNA from unsorted bulk tissue. Three rounds of nested PCR, following a modified ARM-PCR protocol, produced the TCRbeta library. One entry per CDR3 protein, called by TCRdb with MiXCR from the multiplex PCR reads. The data contain more than 75,000 distinct CDR3 sequences, around 65% of them singletons. The sequenced material came from lung tumor tissue. The receptors derive from an older woman with non-small cell lung cancer.

A note on this clonotype: One junction end does not reproduce the germline sequence, and a read error may be involved. The V and J genes are TRBV5-6 and TRBJ2-3; TRBD1 might be the D (5 bases). Germline V gene data show CDR1 as SGHDT and CDR2 as YYEEEE. The CDR3 covers 15 residues. CDR3 bases: TGTGCCAGCAGCTTGCCCGGACAACACACAGATATGCAGTATTTT. It is translated as CASSLPGQHTDMQYF.

About this clonotype: A much larger clone is a single base away; this may be a read error. The chain uses TRBV28 and TRBJ1-1, with D possibly being TRBD1 (6 bases). The germline V gene encodes CDR1 MDHEN and CDR2 SYDVKM. The CDR3 covers 16 residues. V was trimmed by 4 bases and J by 7 bases, leaving 22 bases between them. The DNA of the CDR3 is TGTGCCAGCAGTTCGCACGGACTGGGGGCACGGATTGAAGCTTTCTTT. Translating gives CASSSHGLGARIEAFF. Drawing the rest from reference TRBV28 and TRBJ1-1, the complete variable domain is DVKVTQSSRYLVKRTGEKVFLECVQDMDHENMFWYRQDPGLGLRLIYFSYDVKMKEKGDIPEGYSVSREKKERFSLILESASTNQTSMYLCASSSHGLGARIEAFFGQGTRLTVV.

In the case of this clonotype: The junction does not match germline at one end; this may be a read error. The chain has TRBV6-1 and TRBJ2-3, with 7 bases aligning to TRBD2. The CDR3 runs to 16 residues. Germline CDR1 MNHNS, CDR2 SASEGT. The CDR3: CASCDLGRESTDTQYF. In DNA, the CDR3 is TGTGCCAGCTGTGACCTGGGGCGGGAGAGCACAGATACGCAGTATTTT.